These 7 T cell receptor beta chains share one sample of origin, sequenced in a study of blood T cell repertoires in COVID-19. Profiled with immunoSEQ multiplex PCR; TCRdb holds only in-frame clones, not every one. Found here are roughly 250,000 clones, over 80% of them singletons; the top ten hold over 2.5%. The sample comprised PBMCs or T cells enriched from blood (not recorded which). These TCRs come from a woman between 35 and 50 years old who had been exposed to COVID-19.

The V call is TRBV11-2, the J call TRBJ1-4, with TRBD1 as a possible D gene (6 bases). Trimming left V 5 bases short and J 8 bases short, with 18 bases between. The CDR3 has 15 amino acids. Germline CDR1 reads SGHAT; CDR2 reads FQNNGV. This CDR3 is CASSVAGVLGEKLFF. For the CDR3, the DNA is TGTGCCAGCAGCGTAGCAGGGGTTCTAGGGGAAAAACTGTTTTTT.

The chain carries TRBV4-2 and TRBJ1-2, with 7 bases fitting TRBD1. Germline V gene data show CDR1 as LGHNA and CDR2 as YNFKEQ. J gave up 7 bases and V 1 base, and 15 bases lay outside the gene matches. This CDR3 has 17 amino acids. CDR3 protein: CASSQVGAGGALGGYTF. The CDR3, as DNA: TGTGCCAGCAGCCAAGTGGGAGCAGGGGGTGCACTTGGTGGCTACACCTTC.

The chain joins TRBV7-9 to TRBJ2-1, with a possible D match to TRBD2 (6 bases). The ends were cut back, 2 bases at V and 9 bases at J, with 11 bases in the middle. Per germline, CDR1 SEHNR and CDR2 FQNEAQ (reference sequence). The CDR3 contains 13 residues. For the CDR3, the DNA is TGTGCCAGCAGCTTATTGGGGACTGTTGAGCAGTTCTTC. Protein product: CASSLLGTVEQFF.

V gene TRBV7-2 combines with J gene TRBJ1-3, with D unclear. Germline CDR1 and CDR2: SGHTA and FQGNSA. The CDR3 length is 16 residues. The V end lost 5 bases, the J end lost 9 bases, and 23 bases lay between the germline ends. The CDR3 DNA sequence: TGTGCCAGCAGCCCGGTTGCGCGGCGACCCCCGAGCACCATATATTTT. Encoded protein: CASSPVARRPPSTIYF.

This sequence joins TRBV6-5 and TRBJ1-2; D gene ambiguous. Trimming stripped 2 bases from V and 4 bases from J, with 8 bases between. The CDR3 runs to 13 residues. The germline V gene has CDR1 MNHEY and CDR2 SVGAGI. The CDR3 coding sequence is TGTGCCAGCAGTTACGAGTCCCGCTATGGCTACACCTTC. Translating it yields CASSYESRYGYTF.

V gene TRBV7-8 combines with J gene TRBJ1-1; D gene unclear. The V end lost 0 bases, the J end lost 1 base, and 12 bases lay between the germline ends. CDR1 is SGHVS, CDR2 FQNEAQ, per germline. This CDR3 contains 16 residues. The CDR3 sequence is CASSLAGEGANTEAFF. The CDR3 DNA reads TGTGCCAGCAGCTTAGCGGGAGAAGGAGCGAACACTGAAGCTTTCTTT.

As to this clone: The junction and the germline gene differ at one end; a read error may be behind it. This chain joins TRBV5-1 and TRBJ2-1; tentative D call: TRBD2 (6 bases). Per the germline V gene, CDR1 is SGHRS and CDR2 is YFSETQ. The CDR3 has 12 residues. The CDR3 region is CASRMGGNEQFF. The CDR3 DNA reads TGTGCCAGCAGGATGGGAGGAAATGAGCAGTTCTTC.